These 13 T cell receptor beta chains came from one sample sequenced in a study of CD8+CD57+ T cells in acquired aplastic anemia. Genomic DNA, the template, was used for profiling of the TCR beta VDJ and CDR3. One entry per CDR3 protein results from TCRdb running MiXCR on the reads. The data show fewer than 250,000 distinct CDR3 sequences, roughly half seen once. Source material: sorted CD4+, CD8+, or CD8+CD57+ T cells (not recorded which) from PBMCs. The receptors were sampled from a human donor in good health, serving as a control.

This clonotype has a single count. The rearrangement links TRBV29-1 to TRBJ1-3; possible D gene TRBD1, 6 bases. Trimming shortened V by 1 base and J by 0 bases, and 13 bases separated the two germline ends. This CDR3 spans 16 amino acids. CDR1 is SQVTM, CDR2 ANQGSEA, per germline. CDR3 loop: CSVEVEMTGSGNTIYF. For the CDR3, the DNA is TGCAGCGTTGAAGTTGAGATGACAGGCTCTGGAAACACCATATATTTT.

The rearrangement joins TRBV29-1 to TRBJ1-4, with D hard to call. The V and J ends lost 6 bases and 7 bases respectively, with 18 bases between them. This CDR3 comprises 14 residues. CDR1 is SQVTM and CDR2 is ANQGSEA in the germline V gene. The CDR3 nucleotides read TGCAGCGTGTACCTCGTATCTGGAGGTGAAAAACTGTTTTTT. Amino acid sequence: CSVYLVSGGEKLFF. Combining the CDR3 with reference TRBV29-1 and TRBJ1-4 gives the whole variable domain SAVISQKPSRDICQRGTSLTIQCQVDSQVTMMFWYRQQPGQSLTLIATANQGSEATYESGFVIDKFPISRPNLTFSTLTVSNMSPEDSSIYLCSVYLVSGGEKLFFGSGTQLSVL.

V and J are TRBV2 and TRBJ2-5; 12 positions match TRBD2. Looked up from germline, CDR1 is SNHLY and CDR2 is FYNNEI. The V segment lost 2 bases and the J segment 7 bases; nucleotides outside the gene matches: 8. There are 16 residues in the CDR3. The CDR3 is CASSERGLAGGMTQYF. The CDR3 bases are TGTGCCAGCAGTGAAAGAGGGCTAGCGGGGGGGATGACCCAGTACTTC.

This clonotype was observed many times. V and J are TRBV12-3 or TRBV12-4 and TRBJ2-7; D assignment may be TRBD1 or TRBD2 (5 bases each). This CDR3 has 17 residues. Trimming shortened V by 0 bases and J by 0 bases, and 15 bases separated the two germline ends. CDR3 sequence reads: CASSLAGTHGPSYEQYF. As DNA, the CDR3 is TGTGCCAGCAGTTTAGCGGGGACCCATGGGCCCTCCTACGAGCAGTACTTC.

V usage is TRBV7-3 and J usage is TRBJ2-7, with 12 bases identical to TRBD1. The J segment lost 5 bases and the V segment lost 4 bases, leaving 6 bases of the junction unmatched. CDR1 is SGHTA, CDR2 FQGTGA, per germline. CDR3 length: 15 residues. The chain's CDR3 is CASSSGDRGHNEQYF. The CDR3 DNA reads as TGTGCCAGCAGCTCAGGGGACAGGGGGCATAACGAGCAGTACTTC. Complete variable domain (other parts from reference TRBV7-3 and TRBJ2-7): GAGVSQTPSNKVTEKGKYVELRCDPISGHTALYWYRQSLGQGPEFLIYFQGTGAADDSGLPNDRFFAVRPEGSVSTLKIQRTERGDSAVYLCASSSGDRGHNEQYFGPGTRLTVT.

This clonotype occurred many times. In DNA, the CDR3 is TGTGCCACCAGCAGAGATGTTGGTTCTAGCGGGGATGCCGGGGAGCTGTTTTTT. Encoded protein: CATSRDVGSSGDAGELFF. This chain joins TRBV15 and TRBJ2-2, with 9 bases that match TRBD2. Unmatched junction bases numbered 11, after V lost 0 bases and J lost 6 bases. The germline V gene has CDR1 LNHNV and CDR2 YYDKDF (reference sequence). The CDR3 sequence is 18 residues long.

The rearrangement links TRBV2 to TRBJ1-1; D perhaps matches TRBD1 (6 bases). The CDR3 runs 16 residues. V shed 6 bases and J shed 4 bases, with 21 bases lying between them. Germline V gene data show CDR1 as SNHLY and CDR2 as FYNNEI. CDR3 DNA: TGTGCCAGCAGCTTGGATCGACAGGATGTGTCCACTGAAGCTTTCTTT. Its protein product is CASSLDRQDVSTEAFF.

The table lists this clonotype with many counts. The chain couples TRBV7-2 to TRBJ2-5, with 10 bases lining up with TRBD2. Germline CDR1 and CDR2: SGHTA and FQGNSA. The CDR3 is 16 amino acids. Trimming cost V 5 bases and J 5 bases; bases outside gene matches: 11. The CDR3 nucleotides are TGTGCCAGCAGCCCCCTCCTAGCGGGGGTGGGCGAGACCCAGTACTTC. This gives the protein CASSPLLAGVGETQYF. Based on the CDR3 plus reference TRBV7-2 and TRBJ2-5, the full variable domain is GAGVSQSPSNKVTEKGKDVELRCDPISGHTALYWYRQSLGQGLEFLIYFQGNSAPDKSGLPSDRFSAERTGGSVSTLTIQRTQQEDSAVYLCASSPLLAGVGETQYFGPGTRLLVL.

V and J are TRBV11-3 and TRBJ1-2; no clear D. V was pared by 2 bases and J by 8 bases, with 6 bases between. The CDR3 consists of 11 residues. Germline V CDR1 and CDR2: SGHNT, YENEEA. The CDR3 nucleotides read TGTGCCAGCAGCTTAACGGGGGGCTACACCTTC. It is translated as CASSLTGGYTF. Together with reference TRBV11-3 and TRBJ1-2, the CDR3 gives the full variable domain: EAGVVQSPRYKIIEKKQPVAFWCNPISGHNTLYWYLQNLGQGPELLIRYENEEAVDDSQLPKDRFSAERLKGVDSTLKIQPAELGDSAVYLCASSLTGGYTFGSGTRLTVV.

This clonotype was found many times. CDR3 sequence (DNA): TGTGCCAGCAGCCCGGTGATAGGGGGGGGAAACACCATATATTTT. This codes for CASSPVIGGGNTIYF. V and J are TRBV7-2 and TRBJ1-3; D possibly corresponds to TRBD1 (6 bases). The V gene's germline CDR1 is SGHTA and CDR2 FQGNSA. V dropped 5 bases and J dropped 4 bases, with 15 bases sitting between them. The CDR3 consists of 15 residues. Together with reference TRBV7-2 and TRBJ1-3, the CDR3 gives the full variable domain: GAGVSQSPSNKVTEKGKDVELRCDPISGHTALYWYRQSLGQGLEFLIYFQGNSAPDKSGLPSDRFSAERTGGSVSTLTIQRTQQEDSAVYLCASSPVIGGGNTIYFGEGSWLTVV.

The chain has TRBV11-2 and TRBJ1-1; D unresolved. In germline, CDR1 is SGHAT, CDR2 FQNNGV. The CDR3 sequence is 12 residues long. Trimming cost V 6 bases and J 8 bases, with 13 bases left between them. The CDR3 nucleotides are TGTGCCAGCAGGACCTATAGCAGGGAAGCTTTCTTT. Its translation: CASRTYSREAFF.

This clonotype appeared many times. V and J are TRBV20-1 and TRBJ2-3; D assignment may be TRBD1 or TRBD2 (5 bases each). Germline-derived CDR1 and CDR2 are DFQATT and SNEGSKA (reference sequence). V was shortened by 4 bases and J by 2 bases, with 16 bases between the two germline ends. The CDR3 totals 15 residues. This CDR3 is CSAIPGRIFTDTQYF. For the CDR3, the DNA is TGCAGTGCTATACCGGGACGGATTTTCACAGATACGCAGTATTTT.

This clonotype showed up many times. The DNA of the CDR3 is TGCAGTGCCTCCGGACAGGGTCCAAGCTCCTATAATTCACCCCTCCACTTT. As protein: CSASGQGPSSYNSPLHF. This chain uses TRBV20-1 with TRBJ1-6; 8 nucleotides match TRBD1. This CDR3 is 17 amino acids long. With 6 bases clipped from V and 0 bases from J, the junction kept 10 bases outside the gene matches. Germline values: CDR1 DFQATT, CDR2 SNEGSKA (reference sequence).